Detailed here is one T cell receptor (beta chain). The sample comes from a study of blood T cell repertoires in COVID-19. Study context: Nucleic acid was either cDNA or gDNA, and it came from T cells, B-cell-depleted T cells, or PBMCs.

Clones were read by immunoSEQ multiplex PCR, and TCRdb kept only the in-frame ones, dropping some. The table shows approximately 440,000 clones, with 90% occurring only once. Enrollees, about 18 to 89 years old, lived in 25 or so US areas. Recovery among Cohort 3 donors was established by two negative PCRs, clearance, or symptom resolution. This TCR came from a man in his late teens or twenties who had recovered from COVID-19. The sequencing sample was made of PBMCs or T cells enriched from blood (not recorded which).

CDR3 sequence reads: CASSLRGTDNSPLHF. CDR3 coding DNA: TGCGCCAGCAGCCTCCGTGGGACAGATAATTCACCCCTCCACTTT. The gene calls are TRBV4-1 and TRBJ1-6; 7 bases map to TRBD1. Germline trimming cut 4 bases from V and 5 bases from J; bases unmatched to any gene: 5. CDR3 length: 15 amino acids. Per the germline V gene, CDR1 is MGHRA and CDR2 is YSYEKL.